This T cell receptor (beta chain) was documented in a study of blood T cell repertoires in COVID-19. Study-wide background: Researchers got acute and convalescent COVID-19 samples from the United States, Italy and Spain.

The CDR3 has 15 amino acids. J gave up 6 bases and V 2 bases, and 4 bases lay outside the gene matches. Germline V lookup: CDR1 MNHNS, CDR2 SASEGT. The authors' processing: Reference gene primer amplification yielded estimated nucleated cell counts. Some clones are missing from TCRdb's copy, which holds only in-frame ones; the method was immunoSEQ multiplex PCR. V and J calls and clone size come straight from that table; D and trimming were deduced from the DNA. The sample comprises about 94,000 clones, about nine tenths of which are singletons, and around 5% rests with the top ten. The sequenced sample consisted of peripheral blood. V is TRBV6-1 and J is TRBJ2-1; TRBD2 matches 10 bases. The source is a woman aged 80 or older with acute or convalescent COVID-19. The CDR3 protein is CASSEWSSGSNEQFF. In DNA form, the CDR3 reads TGTGCCAGCAGTGAATGGTCTAGCGGGAGCAATGAGCAGTTCTTC.